The entry below describes one T cell receptor (beta chain). What it recognizes is unknown. TCRdb keeps only in-frame clones here, not all; method: immunoSEQ multiplex PCR. The table lists about 150,000 clones, roughly nine tenths of them singletons. The sample is drawn from a study of T cell responses to AZD1222 COVID-19 vaccine. General study points: After the peak T cell response, and only then, were repertoires sampled. Spike-specific TCR depth and breadth grew after two AZD1222 doses. White British ancestry dominated among donors, who included more females, and clonal diversity was possibly underestimated.

The receptor was derived from an adult in good health. The input for sequencing was peripheral blood, taken on day 0 of AZD1222 vaccination.

CDR3 sequence reads: CAIRGTEQETQYF. The CDR3 coding sequence is TGTGCCATCAGAGGGACGGAACAAGAGACCCAGTACTTC. The chain combines TRBV10-3 with TRBJ2-5; D is possibly TRBD1 or TRBD2 (5 bases each). The length of the CDR3 is 13 residues. Trimming removed 6 bases at V and 2 bases at J, with 10 bases between. Germline CDR1 and CDR2: ENHRY and SYGVKD.